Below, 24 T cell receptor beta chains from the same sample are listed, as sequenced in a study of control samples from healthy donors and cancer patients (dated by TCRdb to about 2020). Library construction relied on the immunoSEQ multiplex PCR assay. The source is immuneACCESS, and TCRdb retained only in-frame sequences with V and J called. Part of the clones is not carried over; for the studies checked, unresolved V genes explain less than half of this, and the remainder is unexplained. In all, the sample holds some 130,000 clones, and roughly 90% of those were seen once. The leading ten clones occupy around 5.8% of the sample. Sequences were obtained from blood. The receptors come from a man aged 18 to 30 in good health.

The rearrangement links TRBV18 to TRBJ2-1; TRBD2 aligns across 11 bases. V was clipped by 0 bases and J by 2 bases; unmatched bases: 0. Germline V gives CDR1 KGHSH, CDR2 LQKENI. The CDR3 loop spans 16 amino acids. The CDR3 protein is CASSPPTSGAYNEQFF. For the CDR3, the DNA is TGTGCCAGCTCACCACCGACTAGCGGGGCCTACAATGAGCAGTTCTTC.

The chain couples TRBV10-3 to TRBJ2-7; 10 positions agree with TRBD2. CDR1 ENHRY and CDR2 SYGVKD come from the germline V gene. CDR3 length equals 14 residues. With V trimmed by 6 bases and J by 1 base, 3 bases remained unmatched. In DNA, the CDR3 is TGTGCCATCAGAACGGGACTAGCGTCCTACGAGCAGTACTTC. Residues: CAIRTGLASYEQYF.

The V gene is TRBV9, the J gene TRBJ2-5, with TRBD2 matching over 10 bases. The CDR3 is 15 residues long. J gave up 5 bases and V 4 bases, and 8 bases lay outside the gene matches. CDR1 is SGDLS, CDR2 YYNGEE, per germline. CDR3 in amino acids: CASSKSGGAGETQYF. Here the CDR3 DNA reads TGTGCCAGCAGCAAGAGCGGGGGGGCCGGGGAGACCCAGTACTTC.

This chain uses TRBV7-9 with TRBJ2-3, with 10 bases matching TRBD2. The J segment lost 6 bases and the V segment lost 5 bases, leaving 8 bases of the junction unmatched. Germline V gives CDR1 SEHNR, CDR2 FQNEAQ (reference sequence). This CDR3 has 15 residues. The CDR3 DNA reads TGTGCCAGCAGCCCATTAGCGGGGGGTACGGATACGCAGTATTTT. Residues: CASSPLAGGTDTQYF.

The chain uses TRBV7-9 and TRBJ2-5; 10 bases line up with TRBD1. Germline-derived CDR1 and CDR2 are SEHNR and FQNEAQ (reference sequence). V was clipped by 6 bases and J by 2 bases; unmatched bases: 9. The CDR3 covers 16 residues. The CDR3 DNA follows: TGTGCCAGCAGATCAACCGACAGGGGGCGTCAAGAGACCCAGTACTTC. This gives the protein CASRSTDRGRQETQYF.

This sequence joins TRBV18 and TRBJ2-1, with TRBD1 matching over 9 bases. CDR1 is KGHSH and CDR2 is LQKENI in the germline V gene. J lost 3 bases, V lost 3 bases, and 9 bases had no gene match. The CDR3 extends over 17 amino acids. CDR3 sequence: CASSPVPTGQGYNEQFF. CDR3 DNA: TGTGCCAGCTCACCGGTCCCTACGGGACAGGGCTACAATGAGCAGTTCTTC.

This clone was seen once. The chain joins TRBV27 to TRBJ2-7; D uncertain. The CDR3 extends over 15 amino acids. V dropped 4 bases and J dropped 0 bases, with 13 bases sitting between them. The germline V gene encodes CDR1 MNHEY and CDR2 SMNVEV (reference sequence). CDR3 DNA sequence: TGTGCCAGCAGTTCGGACCCTACGAGCTCCTACGAGCAGTACTTC. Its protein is CASSSDPTSSYEQYF.

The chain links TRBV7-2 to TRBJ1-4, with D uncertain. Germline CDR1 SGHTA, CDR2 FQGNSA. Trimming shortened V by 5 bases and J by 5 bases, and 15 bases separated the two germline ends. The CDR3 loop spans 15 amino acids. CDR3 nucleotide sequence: TGTGCCAGCAGCCCGTACGGACGCTTAAATGAAAAACTGTTTTTT. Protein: CASSPYGRLNEKLFF. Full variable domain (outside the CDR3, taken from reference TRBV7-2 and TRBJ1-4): GAGVSQSPSNKVTEKGKDVELRCDPISGHTALYWYRQSLGQGLEFLIYFQGNSAPDKSGLPSDRFSAERTGGSVSTLTIQRTQQEDSAVYLCASSPYGRLNEKLFFGSGTQLSVL.

The CDR3, as DNA: TGTGCCAGAAGCTTGCGAGCTAGCGGGGGAGGGCAAGAGACCCAGTACTTC. It codes for CARSLRASGGGQETQYF. The rearrangement joins TRBV5-3 to TRBJ2-5; 10 bases agree with TRBD2. TRBV5-3 is known as an ORF, though its function is uncertain. With 1 base clipped from V and 2 bases from J, the junction kept 8 bases outside the gene matches. The CDR3 loop spans 17 amino acids.

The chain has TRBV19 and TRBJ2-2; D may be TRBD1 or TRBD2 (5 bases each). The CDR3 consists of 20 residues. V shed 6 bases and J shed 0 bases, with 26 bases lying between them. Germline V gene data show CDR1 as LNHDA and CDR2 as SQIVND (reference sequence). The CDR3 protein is CASSNPGRPRFRPNTGELFF. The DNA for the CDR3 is TGTGCCAGTAGCAACCCGGGACGGCCGCGATTCCGACCGAACACCGGGGAGCTGTTTTTT.

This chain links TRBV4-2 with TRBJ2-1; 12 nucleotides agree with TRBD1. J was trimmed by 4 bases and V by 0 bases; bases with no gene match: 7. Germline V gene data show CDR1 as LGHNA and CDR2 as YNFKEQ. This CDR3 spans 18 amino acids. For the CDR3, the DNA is TGTGCCAGCAGCCAAGAGGGACAGGGGGCTTGGGCGTACAATGAGCAGTTCTTC. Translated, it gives CASSQEGQGAWAYNEQFF.

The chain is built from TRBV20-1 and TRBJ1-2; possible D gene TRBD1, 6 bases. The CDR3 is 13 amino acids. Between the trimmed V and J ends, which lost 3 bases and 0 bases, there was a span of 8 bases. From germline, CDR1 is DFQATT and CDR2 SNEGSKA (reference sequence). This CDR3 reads CSASGQPNYGYTF. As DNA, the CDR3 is TGCAGTGCTAGTGGACAGCCTAACTATGGCTACACCTTC.

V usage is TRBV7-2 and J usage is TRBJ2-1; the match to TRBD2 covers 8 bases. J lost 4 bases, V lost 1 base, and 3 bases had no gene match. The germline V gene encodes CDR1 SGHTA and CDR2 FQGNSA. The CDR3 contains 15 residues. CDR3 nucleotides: TGTGCCAGCAGCTTAGATCGGGGGGGATACAATGAGCAGTTCTTC. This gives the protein CASSLDRGGYNEQFF.

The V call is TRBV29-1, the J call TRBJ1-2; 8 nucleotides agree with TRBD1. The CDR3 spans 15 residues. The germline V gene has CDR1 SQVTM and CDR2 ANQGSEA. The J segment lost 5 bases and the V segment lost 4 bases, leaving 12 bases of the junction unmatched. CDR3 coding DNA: TGCAGCGTTGCCCGTGGAGTGGACAGGGAGTATGGCTACACCTTC. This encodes CSVARGVDREYGYTF.

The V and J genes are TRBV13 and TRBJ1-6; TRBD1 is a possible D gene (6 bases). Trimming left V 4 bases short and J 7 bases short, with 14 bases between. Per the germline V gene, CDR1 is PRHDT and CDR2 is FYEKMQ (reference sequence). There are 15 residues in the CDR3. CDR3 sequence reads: CASSYQGKRNSPLHF. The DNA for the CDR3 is TGTGCCAGCAGCTACCAGGGGAAAAGGAATTCACCCCTCCACTTT.

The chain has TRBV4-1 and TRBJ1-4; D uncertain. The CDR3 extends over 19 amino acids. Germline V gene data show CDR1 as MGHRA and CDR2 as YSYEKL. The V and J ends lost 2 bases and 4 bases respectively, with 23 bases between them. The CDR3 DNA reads TGCGCCAGCAGCCAACGGGTCCCTGATCTATCCTCGGGTAATGAAAAACTGTTTTTT. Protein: CASSQRVPDLSSGNEKLFF.

The CDR3 sequence: CASSQVPSAVGSEKLFF. Here the CDR3 DNA reads TGCGCCAGCAGCCAAGTTCCCTCGGCGGTGGGGAGTGAAAAACTGTTTTTT. J is TRBJ1-4 and V is TRBV4-1; no reliable D call. Germline CDR1 MGHRA, CDR2 YSYEKL. This CDR3 contains 17 residues. Trimming shortened V by 1 base and J by 7 bases, and 19 bases separated the two germline ends.

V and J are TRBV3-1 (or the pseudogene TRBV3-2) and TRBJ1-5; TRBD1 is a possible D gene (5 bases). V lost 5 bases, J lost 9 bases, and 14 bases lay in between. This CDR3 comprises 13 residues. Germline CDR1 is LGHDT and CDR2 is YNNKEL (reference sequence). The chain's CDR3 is CASSLGRRSPQHF. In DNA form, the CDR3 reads TGTGCCAGCAGCTTGGGACGGCGGTCGCCCCAGCATTTT.

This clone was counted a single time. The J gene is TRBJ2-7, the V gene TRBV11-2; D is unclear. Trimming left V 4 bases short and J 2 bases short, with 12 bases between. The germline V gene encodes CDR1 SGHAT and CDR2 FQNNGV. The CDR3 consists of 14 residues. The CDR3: CASSSWTDTYEQYF. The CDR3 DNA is TGTGCCAGCAGCTCCTGGACGGATACCTACGAGCAGTACTTC.

The CDR3, as DNA: TGTGCCAGCGCGCGGGGACCTAGCACAGATACGCAGTATTTT. Translated: CASARGPSTDTQYF. This chain joins TRBV11-2 and TRBJ2-3, with a weak D call TRBD2 (6 bases). Germline V gives CDR1 SGHAT, CDR2 FQNNGV. The CDR3 spans 14 residues. The germline V and J ends were trimmed by 8 bases and 0 bases, with 12 bases remaining between them.

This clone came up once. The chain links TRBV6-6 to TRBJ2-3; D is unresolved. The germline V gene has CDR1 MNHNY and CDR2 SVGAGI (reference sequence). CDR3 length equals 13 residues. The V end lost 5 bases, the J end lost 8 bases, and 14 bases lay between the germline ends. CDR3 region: CASSHTDPATQYF. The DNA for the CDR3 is TGTGCCAGCAGTCATACGGACCCGGCTACGCAGTATTTT.

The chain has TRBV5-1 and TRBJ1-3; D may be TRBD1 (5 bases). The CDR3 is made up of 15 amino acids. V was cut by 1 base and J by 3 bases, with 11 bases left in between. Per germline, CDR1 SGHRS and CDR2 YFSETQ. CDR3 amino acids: CASSLLGTHGNTIYF. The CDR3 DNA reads TGCGCCAGCAGCTTGCTGGGGACTCATGGAAACACCATATATTTT.

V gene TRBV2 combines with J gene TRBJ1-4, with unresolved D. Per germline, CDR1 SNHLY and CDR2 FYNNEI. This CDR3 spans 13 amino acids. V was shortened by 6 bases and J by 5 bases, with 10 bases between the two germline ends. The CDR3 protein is CASRRSLNEKLFF. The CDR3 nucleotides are TGTGCCAGCAGACGGTCATTAAATGAAAAACTGTTTTTT. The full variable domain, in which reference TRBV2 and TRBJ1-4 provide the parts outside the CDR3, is EPEVTQTPSHQVTQMGQEVILRCVPISNHLYFYWYRQILGQKVEFLVSFYNNEISEKSEIFDDQFSVERPDGSNFTLKIRSTKLEDSAMYFCASRRSLNEKLFFGSGTQLSVL.

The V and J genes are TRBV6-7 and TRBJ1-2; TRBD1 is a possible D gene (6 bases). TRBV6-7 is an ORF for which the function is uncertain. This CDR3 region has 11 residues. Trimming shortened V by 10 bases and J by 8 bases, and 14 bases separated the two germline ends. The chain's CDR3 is CAITYQGGYTF. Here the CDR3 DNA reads TGTGCCATCACGTATCAGGGGGGCTACACCTTC.